This T cell receptor (beta chain) comes out of a study of response to subunit inactivated influenza vaccine. Points on this clonotype: Its antigen is not identified.

Study findings and constraints: Every seasonal influenza vaccination brings in few new T cells, the authors suggested.

TCRdb processed the RT-PCR reads anew with MiXCR; each CDR3 protein has one entry. The sample gives approximately 230,000 distinct CDR3 sequences, 12% of which show up once; about 7.8% is in the top ten. The clonotype originates from a man aged 45 to 65 who received an inactivated influenza vaccine. This sample comprised non-naive T cells sorted from PBMCs, obtained 14 days before vaccination.

The CDR3 nucleotides read TGCAGTGCTAGAGATGGCCTAGCGAACGAGCAGTACTTC. Translation gives CSARDGLANEQYF. The chain recombines TRBV20-1 with TRBJ2-7; a possible D gene is TRBD2 (6 bases). This CDR3 is built from 13 residues. Germline assignment: CDR1 DFQATT and CDR2 SNEGSKA (reference sequence). The V and J ends lost 0 bases and 5 bases respectively, with 11 bases between them.